This T cell receptor beta chain came from a study of blood T cell repertoires in COVID-19. This clone was seen only a few times. Produced via immunoSEQ multiplex PCR; TCRdb's table is partial and in-frame only. The sample yields just over 300,000 clones, roughly 91% seen once. This CDR3 is built from 17 residues. V lost 5 bases and J lost 2; bases outside the gene matches: 11. Germline V lookup: CDR1 SGHVS, CDR2 FQNEAQ. The receptor comes from a young woman with COVID-19, enrolled during active disease. This chain uses TRBV7-8 with TRBJ1-5; the match to TRBD1 covers 8 bases. Sequencing was carried out using peripheral blood. The CDR3 spells CASSAQRAGGGNQPQHF. In DNA, the CDR3 is TGTGCCAGCAGCGCCCAGCGGGCAGGGGGCGGCAATCAGCCCCAGCATTTT.